This T cell receptor beta chain was identified in a study of blood T cell repertoires in COVID-19. Across the study: COVID-19 samples collected from the United States, Italy and Spain covered acute and convalescent phases. Sources were T cells, B-cell-depleted T cells, or PBMCs; the material itself was cDNA or gDNA.

Enrollees, about 18 to 89 years old, lived in about two dozen US areas. Cohort allocation depended upon clinical history that participants reported. With 3 bases removed from V and 4 bases from J, the gap between germline ends came to 19 bases. Per germline, CDR1 LGHNA and CDR2 YSLEER. This CDR3 has 17 residues. This clone was recorded only once. The protocol was immunoSEQ multiplex PCR, while the TCRdb copy is restricted to in-frame clones and leaves out a portion. The sample has about 330,000 clones; roughly 86% are singletons. This TCR was sampled from a young woman who had recovered from COVID-19. Sequencing was carried out using PBMCs or T cells enriched from blood (not recorded which). The chain links TRBV4-3 to TRBJ2-1; possibly TRBD2 for D (5 bases). DNA of the CDR3: TGCGCCAGCAGCCAGGACTCCCGTATACGACGTTACAATGAGCAGTTCTTC. Its protein is CASSQDSRIRRYNEQFF.